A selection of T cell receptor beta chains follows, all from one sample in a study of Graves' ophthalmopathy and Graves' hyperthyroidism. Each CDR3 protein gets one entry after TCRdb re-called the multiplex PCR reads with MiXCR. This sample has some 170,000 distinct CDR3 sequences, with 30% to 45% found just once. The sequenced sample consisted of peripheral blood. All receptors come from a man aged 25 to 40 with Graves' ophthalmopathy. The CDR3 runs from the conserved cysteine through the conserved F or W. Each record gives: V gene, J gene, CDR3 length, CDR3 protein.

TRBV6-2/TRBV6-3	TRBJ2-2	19	CASSYFPFASGRAEGELFF
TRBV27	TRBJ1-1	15	CASSGPGGAGTEAFF
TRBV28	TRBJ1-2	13	CASSLLSQYGYTF
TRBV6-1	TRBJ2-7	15	CASRRTGVSSYEQYF
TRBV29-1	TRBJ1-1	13	CSVEGRARTEAFF
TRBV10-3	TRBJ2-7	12	CAISESTNEQYF
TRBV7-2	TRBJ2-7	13	CASSLLKGHEQYF
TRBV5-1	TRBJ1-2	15	CASSLSGGADYGYTF
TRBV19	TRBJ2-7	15	CASSITGDFSYEQYF
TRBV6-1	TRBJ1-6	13	CASSEALSSPLHF
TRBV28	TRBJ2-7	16	CASSFAGLAGVREQYF
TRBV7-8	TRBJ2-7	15	CASSRDSGPTYEQYF
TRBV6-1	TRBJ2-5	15	CASSGRSRGRETQYF
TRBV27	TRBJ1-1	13	CASSYRMNTEAFF
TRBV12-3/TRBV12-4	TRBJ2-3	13	CASQRGGTDTQYF